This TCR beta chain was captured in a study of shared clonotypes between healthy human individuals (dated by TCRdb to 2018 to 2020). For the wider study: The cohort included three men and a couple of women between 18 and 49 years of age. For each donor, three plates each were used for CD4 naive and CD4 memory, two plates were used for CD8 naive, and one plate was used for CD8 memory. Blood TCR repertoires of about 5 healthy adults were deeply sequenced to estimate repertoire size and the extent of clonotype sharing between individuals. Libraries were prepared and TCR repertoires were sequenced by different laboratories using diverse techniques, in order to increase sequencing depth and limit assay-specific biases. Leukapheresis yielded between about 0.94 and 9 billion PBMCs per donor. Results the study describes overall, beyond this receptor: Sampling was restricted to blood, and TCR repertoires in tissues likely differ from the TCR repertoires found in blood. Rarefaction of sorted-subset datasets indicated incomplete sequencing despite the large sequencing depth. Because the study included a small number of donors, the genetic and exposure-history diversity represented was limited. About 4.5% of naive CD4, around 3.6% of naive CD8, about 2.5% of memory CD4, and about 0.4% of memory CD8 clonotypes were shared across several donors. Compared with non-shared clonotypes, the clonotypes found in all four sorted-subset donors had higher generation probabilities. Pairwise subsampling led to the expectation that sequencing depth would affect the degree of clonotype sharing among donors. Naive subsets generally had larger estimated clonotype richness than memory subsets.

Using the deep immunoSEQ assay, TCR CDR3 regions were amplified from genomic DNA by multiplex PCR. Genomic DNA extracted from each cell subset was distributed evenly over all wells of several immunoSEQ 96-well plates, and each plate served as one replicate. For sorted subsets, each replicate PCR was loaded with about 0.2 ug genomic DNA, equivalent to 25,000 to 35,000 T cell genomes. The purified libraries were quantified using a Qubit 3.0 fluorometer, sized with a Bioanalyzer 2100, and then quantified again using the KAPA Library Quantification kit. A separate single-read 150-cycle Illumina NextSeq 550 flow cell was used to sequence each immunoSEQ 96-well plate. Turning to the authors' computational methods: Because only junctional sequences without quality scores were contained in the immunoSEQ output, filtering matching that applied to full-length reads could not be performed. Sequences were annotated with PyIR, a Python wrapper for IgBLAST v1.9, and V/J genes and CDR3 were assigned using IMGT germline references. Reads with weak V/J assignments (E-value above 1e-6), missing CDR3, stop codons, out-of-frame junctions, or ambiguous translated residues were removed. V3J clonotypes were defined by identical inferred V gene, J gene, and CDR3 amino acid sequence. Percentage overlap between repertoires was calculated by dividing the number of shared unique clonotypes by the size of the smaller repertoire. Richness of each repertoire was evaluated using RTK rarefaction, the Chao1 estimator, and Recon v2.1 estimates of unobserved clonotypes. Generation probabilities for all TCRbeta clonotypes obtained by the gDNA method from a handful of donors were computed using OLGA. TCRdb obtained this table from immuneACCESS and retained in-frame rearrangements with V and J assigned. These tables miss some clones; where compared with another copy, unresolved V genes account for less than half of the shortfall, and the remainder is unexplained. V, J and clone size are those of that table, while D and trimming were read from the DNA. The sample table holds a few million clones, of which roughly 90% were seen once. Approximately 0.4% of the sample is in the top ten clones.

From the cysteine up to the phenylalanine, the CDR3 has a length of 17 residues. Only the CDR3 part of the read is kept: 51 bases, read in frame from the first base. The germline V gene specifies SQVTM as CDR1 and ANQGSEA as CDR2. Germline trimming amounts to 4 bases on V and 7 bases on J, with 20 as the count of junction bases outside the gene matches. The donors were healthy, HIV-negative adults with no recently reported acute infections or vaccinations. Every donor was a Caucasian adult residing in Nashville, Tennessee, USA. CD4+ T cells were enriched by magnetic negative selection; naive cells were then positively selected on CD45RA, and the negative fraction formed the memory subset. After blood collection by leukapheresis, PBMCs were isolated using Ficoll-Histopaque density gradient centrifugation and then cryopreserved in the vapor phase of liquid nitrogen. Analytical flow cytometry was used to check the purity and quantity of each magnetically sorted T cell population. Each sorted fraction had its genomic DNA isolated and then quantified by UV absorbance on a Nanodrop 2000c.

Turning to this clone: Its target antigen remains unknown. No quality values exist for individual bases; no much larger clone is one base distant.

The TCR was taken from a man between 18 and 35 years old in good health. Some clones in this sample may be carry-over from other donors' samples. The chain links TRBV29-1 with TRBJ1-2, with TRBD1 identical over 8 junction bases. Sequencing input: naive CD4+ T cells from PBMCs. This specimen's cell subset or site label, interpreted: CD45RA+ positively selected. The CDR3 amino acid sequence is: CSVVSRTGMGGSFGYTF. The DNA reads TGCAGCGTTGTATCCCGGACAGGGATGGGGGGGTCCTTTGGCTACACCTTC.